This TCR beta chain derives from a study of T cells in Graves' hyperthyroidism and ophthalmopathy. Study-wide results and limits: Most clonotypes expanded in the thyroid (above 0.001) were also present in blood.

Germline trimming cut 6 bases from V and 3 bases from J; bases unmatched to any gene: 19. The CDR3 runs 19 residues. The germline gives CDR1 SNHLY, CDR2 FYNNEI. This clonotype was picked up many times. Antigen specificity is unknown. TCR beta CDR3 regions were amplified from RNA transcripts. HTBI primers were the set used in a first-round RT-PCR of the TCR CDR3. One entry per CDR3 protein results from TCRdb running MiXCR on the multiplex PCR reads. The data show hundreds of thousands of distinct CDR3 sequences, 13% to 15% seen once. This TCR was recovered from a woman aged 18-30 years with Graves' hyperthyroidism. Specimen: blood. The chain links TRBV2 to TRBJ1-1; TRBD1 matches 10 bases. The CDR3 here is CASRSSDSRTGGRDTEAFF. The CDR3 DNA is TGTGCCAGCAGGTCCTCAGACTCTAGGACAGGGGGGCGGGACACTGAAGCTTTCTTT.